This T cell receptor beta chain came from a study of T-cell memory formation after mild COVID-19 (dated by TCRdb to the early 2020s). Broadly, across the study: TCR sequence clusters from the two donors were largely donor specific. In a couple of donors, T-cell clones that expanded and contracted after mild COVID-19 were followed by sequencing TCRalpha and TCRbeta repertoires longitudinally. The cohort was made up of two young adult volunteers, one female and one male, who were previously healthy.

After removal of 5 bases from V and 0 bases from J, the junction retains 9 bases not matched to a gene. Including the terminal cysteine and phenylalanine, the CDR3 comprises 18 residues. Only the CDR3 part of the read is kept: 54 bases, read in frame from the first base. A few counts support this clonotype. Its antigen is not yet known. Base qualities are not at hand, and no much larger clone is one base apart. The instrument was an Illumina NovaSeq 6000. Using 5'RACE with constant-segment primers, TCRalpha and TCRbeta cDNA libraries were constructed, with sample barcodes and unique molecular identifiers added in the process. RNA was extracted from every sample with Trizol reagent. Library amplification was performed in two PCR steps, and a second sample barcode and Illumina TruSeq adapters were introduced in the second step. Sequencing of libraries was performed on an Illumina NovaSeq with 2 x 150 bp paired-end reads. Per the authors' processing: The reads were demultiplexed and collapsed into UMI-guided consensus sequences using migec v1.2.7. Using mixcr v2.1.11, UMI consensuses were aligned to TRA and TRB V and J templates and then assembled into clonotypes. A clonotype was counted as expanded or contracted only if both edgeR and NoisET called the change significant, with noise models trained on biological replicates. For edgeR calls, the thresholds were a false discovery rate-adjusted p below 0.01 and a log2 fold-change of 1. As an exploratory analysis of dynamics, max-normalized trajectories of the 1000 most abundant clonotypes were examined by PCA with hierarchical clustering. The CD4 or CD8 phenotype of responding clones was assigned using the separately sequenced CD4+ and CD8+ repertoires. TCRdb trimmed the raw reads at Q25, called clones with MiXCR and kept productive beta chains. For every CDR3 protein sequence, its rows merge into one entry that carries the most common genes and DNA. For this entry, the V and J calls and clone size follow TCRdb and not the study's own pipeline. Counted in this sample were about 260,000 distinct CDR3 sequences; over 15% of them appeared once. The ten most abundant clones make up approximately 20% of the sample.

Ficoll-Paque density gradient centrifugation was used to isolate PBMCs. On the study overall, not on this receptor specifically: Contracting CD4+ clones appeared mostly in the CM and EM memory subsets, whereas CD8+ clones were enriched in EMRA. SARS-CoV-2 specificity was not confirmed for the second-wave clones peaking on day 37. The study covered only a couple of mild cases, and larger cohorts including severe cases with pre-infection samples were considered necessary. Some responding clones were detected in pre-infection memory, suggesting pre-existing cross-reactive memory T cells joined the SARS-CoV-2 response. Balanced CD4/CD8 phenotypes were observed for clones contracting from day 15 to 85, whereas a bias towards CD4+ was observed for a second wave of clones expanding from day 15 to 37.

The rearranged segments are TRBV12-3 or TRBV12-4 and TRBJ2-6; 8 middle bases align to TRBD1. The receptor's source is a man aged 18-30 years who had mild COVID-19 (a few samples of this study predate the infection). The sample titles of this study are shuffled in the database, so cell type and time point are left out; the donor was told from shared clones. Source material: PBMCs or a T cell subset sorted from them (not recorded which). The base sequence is TGTGCCAGCAGTCACCGGACAGGGCGAGCCTCTGGGGCCAACGTCCTGACTTTC. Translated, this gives CASSHRTGRASGANVLTF.